This record looks at one T cell receptor beta chain sequence and its context. The antigen is undetermined. The sample belongs to a study of monozygotic twins with inflammatory bowel disease. Looked up from germline, CDR1 is MNHEY and CDR2 is SMNVEV (reference sequence). This CDR3 region has 13 residues. Study-level findings and limits: Lower TCRbeta diversity (inverse Simpson) was seen in IBD patients than in healthy co-twins. A single strong clonotype or signal linked to IBD was not supported. Twins with IBD had fewer clonotypes in common with others than healthy twins, particularly during disease activity.

UMIs that included a 6-nucleotide sample barcode were added by template switching, which took place during cDNA synthesis. TCRdb re-called the 5' RACE reads and gives one entry per CDR3 protein, without DNA. Its clone listing holds more than 300,000 distinct CDR3 sequences. The J gene is TRBJ2-1, the V gene TRBV27. Sequenced sample: blood. This receptor was taken from a human donor with ulcerative colitis or Crohn's disease, or a healthy co-twin of an affected twin (not recorded which). The CDR3 sequence is CASRGWPYNEQFF.